Listed below are T cell receptor beta chains from one sample, sequenced in a study of T cell responses to AZD1222 COVID-19 vaccine. Clones were sequenced by immunoSEQ multiplex PCR, and TCRdb holds only the in-frame ones, with some missing. The sample has about 160,000 clones, just over 90% seen once; the top ten hold around 0.99%. Sequencing used peripheral blood, obtained 28 days after the second AZD1222 dose. Receptors were obtained from an adult who received the AZD1222 COVID-19 vaccine. CDR3s include the opening cysteine and the closing phenylalanine or tryptophan. D genes are given only for firm matches. Part of the rows lack a size; the others show once, few, many or a class for expanded clones.

j_call: TRBJ1-2; clone_size: -; v_call: TRBV7-9; d_call: -; cdr3_nt: TGTGCCAGCAGCCCGCTAAGGAAGGATGGCTACACCTTC; cdr3_aa: CASSPLRKDGYTF
j_call: TRBJ1-1; clone_size: -; v_call: TRBV29-1; d_call: TRBD1; cdr3_nt: TGCAGCGTTGATCGACAGGGGAACACTGAAGCTTTCTTT; cdr3_aa: CSVDRQGNTEAFF
j_call: TRBJ2-6; clone_size: -; v_call: TRBV19; d_call: -; cdr3_nt: TGTGCCAGTAGTTCCGGGGGCTCTGGGGCCAACGTCCTGACTTTC; cdr3_aa: CASSSGGSGANVLTF
j_call: TRBJ2-7; clone_size: -; v_call: TRBV5-4; d_call: TRBD1; cdr3_nt: TGTGCCAGCAGCTCTACAGGGGCCTCCTACGAGCAGTACTTC; cdr3_aa: CASSSTGASYEQYF
j_call: TRBJ2-3; clone_size: -; v_call: TRBV10-3; d_call: TRBD2; cdr3_nt: TGTGCCACCTCCCTAGCGGGGGGGCAAGATACGCAGTATTTT; cdr3_aa: CATSLAGGQDTQYF
j_call: TRBJ1-5; clone_size: once; v_call: TRBV11-2; d_call: -; cdr3_nt: TGTGCCAGCAGCTCACAGGGTGACCAGCCCCAGCATTTT; cdr3_aa: CASSSQGDQPQHF
j_call: TRBJ1-2; clone_size: -; v_call: TRBV7-9; d_call: TRBD1; cdr3_nt: TGTGCCAGCAGCCCCACGGGACAGGGTAACTATGGCTACACCTTC; cdr3_aa: CASSPTGQGNYGYTF
j_call: TRBJ2-1; clone_size: -; v_call: TRBV6-5; d_call: -; cdr3_nt: TGTGCCAGCAGTAACCTTGGGTACAGGCAGTTCTTC; cdr3_aa: CASSNLGYRQFF
j_call: TRBJ1-5; clone_size: -; v_call: TRBV7-2; d_call: -; cdr3_nt: TGTGCCAGCAGCTTAGTAGTGCAGGGCATAGGTCAGCCCCAGCATTTT; cdr3_aa: CASSLVVQGIGQPQHF
j_call: TRBJ1-1; clone_size: -; v_call: TRBV18; d_call: -; cdr3_nt: TGTGCCAGCTCACCAACGAGGGCCACTGAAGCTTTCTTT; cdr3_aa: CASSPTRATEAFF
j_call: TRBJ1-6; clone_size: -; v_call: TRBV9; d_call: TRBD1; cdr3_nt: TGTGCCAGCAGCGACCCCCTGGGACAGGGAGGTTCACCCCTCCACTTT; cdr3_aa: CASSDPLGQGGSPLHF
j_call: TRBJ1-1; clone_size: -; v_call: TRBV18; d_call: -; cdr3_nt: TGTGCCAGCTCACCACGGTCAGGGAAGGACACTGAAGCTTTCTTT; cdr3_aa: CASSPRSGKDTEAFF
j_call: TRBJ1-2; clone_size: -; v_call: TRBV6-5; d_call: TRBD1; cdr3_nt: TGTGCCAGCAGTATGACAGGGGTGGGCGGCTACACCTTC; cdr3_aa: CASSMTGVGGYTF
j_call: TRBJ1-1; clone_size: -; v_call: TRBV10-3; d_call: -; cdr3_nt: TGTGCCATCAGTGTAGGGATGAACACTGAAGCTTTCTTT; cdr3_aa: CAISVGMNTEAFF
j_call: TRBJ1-2; clone_size: -; v_call: TRBV11-2; d_call: TRBD1; cdr3_nt: TGTGCCAGCAGCCTAACGGGGGACAGACGCAACTATGGCTACACCTTC; cdr3_aa: CASSLTGDRRNYGYTF
j_call: TRBJ2-6; clone_size: once; v_call: TRBV3-1/TRBV3-2; d_call: TRBD2; cdr3_nt: TGTGCCAGCAGCCAAGGGGAGGGCCCCTCTGGGGCCAACGTCCTGACTTTC; cdr3_aa: CASSQGEGPSGANVLTF
j_call: TRBJ1-4; clone_size: -; v_call: TRBV9; d_call: -; cdr3_nt: TGTGCCAGCAGTGACAGGTCAACTAATGAAAAACTGTTTTTT; cdr3_aa: CASSDRSTNEKLFF
j_call: TRBJ2-2; clone_size: -; v_call: TRBV19; d_call: -; cdr3_nt: TGTGCCAGTAGTATTTACGAGGGGCAGGGGACCGGGGAGCTGTTTTTT; cdr3_aa: CASSIYEGQGTGELFF
j_call: TRBJ1-2; clone_size: -; v_call: TRBV21-1; d_call: -; cdr3_nt: TGTGCCAGCAGCAAAGAACGTGGGCAGGCGGTTAACTATGGCTACACCTTC; cdr3_aa: CASSKERGQAVNYGYTF
j_call: TRBJ1-6; clone_size: -; v_call: TRBV6-5; d_call: -; cdr3_nt: TGTGCCAGCAGTTACTCCCGGGAGCTTAATTCACCCCTCCACTTT; cdr3_aa: CASSYSRELNSPLHF
j_call: TRBJ2-1; clone_size: many; v_call: TRBV4-2; d_call: TRBD2; cdr3_nt: TGTGCCAGCAGCCAAGTCGTCGGGACTAGCGGCAATGAGCAGTTCTTC; cdr3_aa: CASSQVVGTSGNEQFF
j_call: TRBJ2-7; clone_size: -; v_call: TRBV19; d_call: TRBD1; cdr3_nt: TGTGCCAGTACCGTCGACAGGGAAGGGGGCGAGCAGTACTTC; cdr3_aa: CASTVDREGGEQYF
j_call: TRBJ1-4; clone_size: -; v_call: TRBV5-6; d_call: TRBD1; cdr3_nt: TGTGCCAGCAGCGCATGGGACAGGGGGCCTACTAATGAAAAACTGTTTTTT; cdr3_aa: CASSAWDRGPTNEKLFF
j_call: TRBJ2-5; clone_size: -; v_call: TRBV12-5; d_call: -; cdr3_nt: TGTGCTAGTGGTTTGGAGTGGTCGGAGACCCAGTACTTC; cdr3_aa: CASGLEWSETQYF
j_call: TRBJ1-1; clone_size: -; v_call: TRBV5-1; d_call: -; cdr3_nt: TGCGCCAGCAGCTTGGCCTTGGGGGAGGCTGAAGCTTTCTTT; cdr3_aa: CASSLALGEAEAFF
j_call: TRBJ1-4; clone_size: -; v_call: TRBV7-9; d_call: -; cdr3_nt: TGTGCCAGCAACGATGGTGAAAAACTGTTTTTT; cdr3_aa: CASNDGEKLFF
j_call: TRBJ1-2; clone_size: -; v_call: TRBV4-2; d_call: -; cdr3_nt: TGTGCCAGCAGCCAAGACATCGGGCAGGCCTTTGGCTACACCTTC; cdr3_aa: CASSQDIGQAFGYTF
j_call: TRBJ2-5; clone_size: -; v_call: TRBV5-1; d_call: -; cdr3_nt: TGCGCCAGCAGCCCCCAGACAGGGAGGGAGACCCAGTACTTC; cdr3_aa: CASSPQTGRETQYF
j_call: TRBJ1-2; clone_size: -; v_call: TRBV12-3/TRBV12-4; d_call: TRBD1; cdr3_nt: TGTGCCAGCAGTTTGACAGGGCCGGACTACACCTTC; cdr3_aa: CASSLTGPDYTF
j_call: TRBJ1-2; clone_size: -; v_call: TRBV30; d_call: -; cdr3_nt: TGTGCCTGGGTAACAGGGAGTGATGGCTACACCTTC; cdr3_aa: CAWVTGSDGYTF
j_call: TRBJ1-5; clone_size: -; v_call: TRBV5-1; d_call: TRBD1; cdr3_nt: TGCGCCAGCAGCTTAGGGGACAGTAGCAATCAGCCCCAGCATTTT; cdr3_aa: CASSLGDSSNQPQHF
j_call: TRBJ2-2; clone_size: -; v_call: TRBV4-1; d_call: -; cdr3_nt: TGCGCCAGCAGCCGCCCGACAGGAGCGAACACCGGGGAGCTGTTTTTT; cdr3_aa: CASSRPTGANTGELFF
j_call: TRBJ2-7; clone_size: -; v_call: TRBV12-3/TRBV12-4; d_call: -; cdr3_nt: TGTGCCAGCAGTTTAGCGTTAGATTACGAGCAGTACTTC; cdr3_aa: CASSLALDYEQYF
j_call: TRBJ1-5; clone_size: -; v_call: TRBV6-6; d_call: -; cdr3_nt: TGTGCCAGCGGGCATGGGCAGCCCCAGCATTTT; cdr3_aa: CASGHGQPQHF
j_call: TRBJ2-4; clone_size: -; v_call: TRBV27; d_call: -; cdr3_nt: TGTGCCAGCAGTTTAAGGCTGGGCAAAAACATTCAGTACTTC; cdr3_aa: CASSLRLGKNIQYF
j_call: TRBJ1-5; clone_size: -; v_call: TRBV27; d_call: -; cdr3_nt: TGTGCCAGCAGTTTATCGCCCCCAGGGGAAGGGATAATAAATCAGCCCCAGCATTTT; cdr3_aa: CASSLSPPGEGIINQPQHF
j_call: TRBJ2-1; clone_size: -; v_call: TRBV24-1; d_call: TRBD1; cdr3_nt: TGTGCCACCAGTGATCCGGGACAGGGGTTCAATGAGCAGTTCTTC; cdr3_aa: CATSDPGQGFNEQFF
j_call: TRBJ1-2; clone_size: -; v_call: TRBV7-9; d_call: TRBD1; cdr3_nt: TGTGCCAGCAGCTTAGCGCCCACAGGGGCCGGCTATGGCTACACCTTC; cdr3_aa: CASSLAPTGAGYGYTF
j_call: TRBJ1-4; clone_size: -; v_call: TRBV6-5; d_call: TRBD1; cdr3_nt: TGTGCCAGCAGTTACTCAGGACAGGGAGTAGGGGAAAAACTGTTTTTT; cdr3_aa: CASSYSGQGVGEKLFF
j_call: TRBJ2-3; clone_size: -; v_call: TRBV2; d_call: -; cdr3_nt: TGTGCCAGCGGGGGAGTCACGGGCACAGATACGCAGTATTTT; cdr3_aa: CASGGVTGTDTQYF
j_call: TRBJ1-5; clone_size: -; v_call: TRBV19; d_call: -; cdr3_nt: TGTGCCAGTAGGACGGATTTATGGCAGCCCCAGCATTTT; cdr3_aa: CASRTDLWQPQHF
j_call: TRBJ1-2; clone_size: -; v_call: TRBV11-2; d_call: TRBD1; cdr3_nt: TGTGCCAGCGGAGGACAGGGGATCTATGGCTACACCTTC; cdr3_aa: CASGGQGIYGYTF
j_call: TRBJ1-5; clone_size: -; v_call: TRBV18; d_call: -; cdr3_nt: TGTGCCAGCTCCAGCTTGTCGGGGACAAATCAGCCCCAGCATTTT; cdr3_aa: CASSSLSGTNQPQHF
j_call: TRBJ2-3; clone_size: -; v_call: TRBV6-2/TRBV6-3; d_call: -; cdr3_nt: TGTGCCAGCAGTTATGGGTCAGGCGACACAGATACGCAGTATTTT; cdr3_aa: CASSYGSGDTDTQYF
j_call: TRBJ2-5; clone_size: -; v_call: TRBV9; d_call: -; cdr3_nt: TGTGCCAGCAGCGTAGCGGGGGGCGGGGCGGAGACCCAGTACTTC; cdr3_aa: CASSVAGGGAETQYF
j_call: TRBJ1-1; clone_size: -; v_call: TRBV6-5; d_call: -; cdr3_nt: TGTGCCAGCAGTTACCCGGGGTCCACTGAAGCTTTCTTT; cdr3_aa: CASSYPGSTEAFF
j_call: TRBJ1-1; clone_size: -; v_call: TRBV5-1; d_call: -; cdr3_nt: TGCGCCAGCAGCGCCCAACTGAACACTGAAGCTTTCTTT; cdr3_aa: CASSAQLNTEAFF
j_call: TRBJ1-6; clone_size: few; v_call: TRBV19; d_call: TRBD1; cdr3_nt: TGTGCCAGTAAGCTGGGACAGGGTTATGCACCCCTCCACTTT; cdr3_aa: CASKLGQGYAPLHF
j_call: TRBJ2-3; clone_size: -; v_call: TRBV18; d_call: -; cdr3_nt: TGTGCCAGCTCACTTACCCTGGGGGGAGATACGCAGTATTTT; cdr3_aa: CASSLTLGGDTQYF
j_call: TRBJ2-3; clone_size: once; v_call: TRBV9; d_call: TRBD2; cdr3_nt: TGTGCCAGCAGCGTAGAGATGGGAGGGGCAGATACGCAGTATTTT; cdr3_aa: CASSVEMGGADTQYF
j_call: TRBJ2-1; clone_size: -; v_call: TRBV10-3; d_call: TRBD1; cdr3_nt: TGTGCCACCCTAACAGGGGGCGGTGAGCAGTTCTTC; cdr3_aa: CATLTGGGEQFF
j_call: TRBJ1-2; clone_size: -; v_call: TRBV2; d_call: -; cdr3_nt: TGTGCCAGCACCCCGAACCACTATGGCTACACCTTC; cdr3_aa: CASTPNHYGYTF
j_call: TRBJ1-4; clone_size: -; v_call: TRBV3-1/TRBV3-2; d_call: -; cdr3_nt: TGTGCCAGCAGCCAAGTTACCCGGAGGAATGAAAAACTGTTTTTT; cdr3_aa: CASSQVTRRNEKLFF